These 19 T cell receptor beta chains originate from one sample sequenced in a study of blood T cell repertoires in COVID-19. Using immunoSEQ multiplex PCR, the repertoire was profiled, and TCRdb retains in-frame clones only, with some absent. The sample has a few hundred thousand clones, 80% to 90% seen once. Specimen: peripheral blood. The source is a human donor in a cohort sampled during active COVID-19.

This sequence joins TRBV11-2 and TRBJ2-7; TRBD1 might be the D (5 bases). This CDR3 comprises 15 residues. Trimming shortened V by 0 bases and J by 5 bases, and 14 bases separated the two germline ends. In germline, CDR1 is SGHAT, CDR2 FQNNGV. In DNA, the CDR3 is TGTGCCAGCAGCTTAGACAGGGTGGAAGGGAACGAGCAGTACTTC. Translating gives CASSLDRVEGNEQYF.

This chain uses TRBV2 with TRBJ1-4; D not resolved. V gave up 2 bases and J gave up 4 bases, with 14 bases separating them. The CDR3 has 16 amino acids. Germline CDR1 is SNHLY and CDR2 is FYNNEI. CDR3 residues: CASSETGYTFNEKLFF. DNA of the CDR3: TGTGCCAGCAGTGAAACGGGATACACATTTAATGAAAAACTGTTTTTT.

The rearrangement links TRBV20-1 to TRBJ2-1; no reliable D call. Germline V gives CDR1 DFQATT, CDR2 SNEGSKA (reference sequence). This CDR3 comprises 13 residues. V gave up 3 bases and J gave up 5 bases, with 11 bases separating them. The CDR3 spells CSASLQVNNEQFF. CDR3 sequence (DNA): TGCAGTGCTAGTCTTCAGGTGAACAATGAGCAGTTCTTC.

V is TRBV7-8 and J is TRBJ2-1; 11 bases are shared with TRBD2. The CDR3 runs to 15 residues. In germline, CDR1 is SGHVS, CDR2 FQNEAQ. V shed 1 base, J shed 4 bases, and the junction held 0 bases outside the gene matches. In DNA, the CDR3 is TGTGCCAGCAGCTTAGGACTAGCGGGGTACAATGAGCAGTTCTTC. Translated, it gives CASSLGLAGYNEQFF.

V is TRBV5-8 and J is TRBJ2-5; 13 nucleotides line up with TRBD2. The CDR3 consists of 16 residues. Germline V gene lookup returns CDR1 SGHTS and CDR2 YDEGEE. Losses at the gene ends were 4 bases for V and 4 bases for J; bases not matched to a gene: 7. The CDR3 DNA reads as TGTGCCAGCAGCCCTGGACTAGCGGGAGCGGGAGAGACCCAGTACTTC. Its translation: CASSPGLAGAGETQYF.

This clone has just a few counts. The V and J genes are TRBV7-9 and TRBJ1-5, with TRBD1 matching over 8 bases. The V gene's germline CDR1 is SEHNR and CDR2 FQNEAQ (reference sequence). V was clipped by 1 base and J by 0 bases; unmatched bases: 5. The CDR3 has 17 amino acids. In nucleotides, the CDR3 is TGTGCCAGCAGCTTAGGTGGGACAGGCTATAGCAATCAGCCCCAGCATTTT. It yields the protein CASSLGGTGYSNQPQHF. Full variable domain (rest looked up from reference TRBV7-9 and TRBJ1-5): DTGVSQNPRHKITKRGQNVTFRCDPISEHNRLYWYRQTLGQGPEFLTYFQNEAQLEKSRLLSDRFSAERPKGSFSTLEIQRTEQGDSAMYLCASSLGGTGYSNQPQHFGDGTRLSIL.

The CDR3 protein is CASSPPEYLNEQYF. CDR3 nucleotide sequence: TGTGCCAGCTCACCACCAGAATATCTAAACGAGCAGTACTTC. The rearrangement links TRBV18 to TRBJ2-7; D remains ambiguous. CDR3 size: 14 residues. The germline V gene has CDR1 KGHSH and CDR2 LQKENI. V was clipped by 0 bases and J by 5 bases, with 11 bases between them.

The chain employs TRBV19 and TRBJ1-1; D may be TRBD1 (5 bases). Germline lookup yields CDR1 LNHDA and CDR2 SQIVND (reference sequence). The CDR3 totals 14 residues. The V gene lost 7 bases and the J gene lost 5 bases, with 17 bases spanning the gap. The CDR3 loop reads CASKDSRGWTEAFF. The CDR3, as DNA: TGTGCCAGTAAGGATAGTAGGGGTTGGACTGAAGCTTTCTTT.

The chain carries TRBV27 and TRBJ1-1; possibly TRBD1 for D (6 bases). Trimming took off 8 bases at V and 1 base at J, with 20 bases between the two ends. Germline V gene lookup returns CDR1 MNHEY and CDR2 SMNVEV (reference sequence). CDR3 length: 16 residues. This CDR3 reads CASGKGAGARNTEAFF. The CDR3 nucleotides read TGTGCCAGCGGCAAAGGGGCAGGGGCCCGGAACACTGAAGCTTTCTTT.

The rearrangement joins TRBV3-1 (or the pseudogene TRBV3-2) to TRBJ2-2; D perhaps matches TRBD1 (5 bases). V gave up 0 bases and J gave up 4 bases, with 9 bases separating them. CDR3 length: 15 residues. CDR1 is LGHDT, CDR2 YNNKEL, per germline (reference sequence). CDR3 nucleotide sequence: TGTGCCAGCAGCCAAGAACAGGTGGGCACCGGGGAGCTGTTTTTT. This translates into CASSQEQVGTGELFF.

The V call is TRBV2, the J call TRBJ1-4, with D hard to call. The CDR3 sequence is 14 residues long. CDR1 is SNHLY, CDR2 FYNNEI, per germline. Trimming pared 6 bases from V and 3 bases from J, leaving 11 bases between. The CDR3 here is CASRRVGANEKLFF. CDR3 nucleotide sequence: TGTGCCAGCAGGAGGGTTGGAGCTAATGAAAAACTGTTTTTT.

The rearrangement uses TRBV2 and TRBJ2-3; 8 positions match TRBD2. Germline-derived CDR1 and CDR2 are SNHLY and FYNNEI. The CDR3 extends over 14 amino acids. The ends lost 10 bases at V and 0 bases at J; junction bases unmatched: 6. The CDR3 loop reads CANKERESTDTQYF. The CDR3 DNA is TGTGCCAACAAAGAGCGGGAGAGCACAGATACGCAGTATTTT. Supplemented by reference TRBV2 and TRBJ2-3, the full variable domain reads EPEVTQTPSHQVTQMGQEVILRCVPISNHLYFYWYRQILGQKVEFLVSFYNNEISEKSEIFDDQFSVERPDGSNFTLKIRSTKLEDSAMYFCANKERESTDTQYFGPGTRLTVL.

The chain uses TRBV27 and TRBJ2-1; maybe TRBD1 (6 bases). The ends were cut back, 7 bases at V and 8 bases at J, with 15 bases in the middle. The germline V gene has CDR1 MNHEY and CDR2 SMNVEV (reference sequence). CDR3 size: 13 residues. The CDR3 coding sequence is TGTGCCAGCAAAGGGGGAGTGGGGGATGAGCAGTTCTTC. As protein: CASKGGVGDEQFF.

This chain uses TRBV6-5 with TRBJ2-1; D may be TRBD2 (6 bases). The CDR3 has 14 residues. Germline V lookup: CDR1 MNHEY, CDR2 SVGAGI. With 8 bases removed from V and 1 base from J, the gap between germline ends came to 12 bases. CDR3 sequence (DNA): TGTGCCAGCCGGATTAGCGGATCCTACAATGAGCAGTTCTTC. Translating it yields CASRISGSYNEQFF.

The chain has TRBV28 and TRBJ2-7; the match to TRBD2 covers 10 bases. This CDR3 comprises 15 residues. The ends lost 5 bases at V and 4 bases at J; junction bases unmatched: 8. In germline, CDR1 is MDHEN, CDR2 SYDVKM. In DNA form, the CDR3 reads TGTGCCAGCAGTACCACTAGCGGGGAATCATACGAGCAGTACTTC. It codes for CASSTTSGESYEQYF. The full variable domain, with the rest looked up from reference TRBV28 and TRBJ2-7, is DVKVTQSSRYLVKRTGEKVFLECVQDMDHENMFWYRQDPGLGLRLIYFSYDVKMKEKGDIPEGYSVSREKKERFSLILESASTNQTSMYLCASSTTSGESYEQYFGPGTRLTVT.

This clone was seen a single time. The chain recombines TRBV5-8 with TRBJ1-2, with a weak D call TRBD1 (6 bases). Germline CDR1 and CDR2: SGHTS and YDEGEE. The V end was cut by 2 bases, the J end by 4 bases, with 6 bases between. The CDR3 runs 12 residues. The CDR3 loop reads CASSLGGYGYTF. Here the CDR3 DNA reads TGTGCCAGCAGCTTAGGGGGCTATGGCTACACCTTC.

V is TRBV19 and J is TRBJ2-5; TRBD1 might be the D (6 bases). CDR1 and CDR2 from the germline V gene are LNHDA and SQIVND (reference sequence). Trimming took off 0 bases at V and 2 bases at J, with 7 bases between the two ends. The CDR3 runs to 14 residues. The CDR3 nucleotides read TGTGCCAGTAGTATAGACAGGGGACAAGAGACCCAGTACTTC. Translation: CASSIDRGQETQYF.

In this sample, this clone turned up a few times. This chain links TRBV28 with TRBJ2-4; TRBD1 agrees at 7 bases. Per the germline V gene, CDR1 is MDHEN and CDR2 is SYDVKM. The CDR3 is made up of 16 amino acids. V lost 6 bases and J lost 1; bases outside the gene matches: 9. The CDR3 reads CASRATGSGAKNIQYF. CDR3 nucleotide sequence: TGTGCCAGCAGGGCGACAGGGTCGGGCGCCAAAAACATTCAGTACTTC.

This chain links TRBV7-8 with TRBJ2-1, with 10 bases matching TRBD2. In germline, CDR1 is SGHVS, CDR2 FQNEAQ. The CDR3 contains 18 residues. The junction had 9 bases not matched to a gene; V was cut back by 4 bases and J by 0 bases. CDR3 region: CASSSSSLAGGSYNEQFF. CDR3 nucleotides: TGTGCCAGCAGCTCATCGTCGTTAGCGGGAGGCTCCTACAATGAGCAGTTCTTC.